This T cell receptor beta chain was captured in a study of T cells in Graves' hyperthyroidism and ophthalmopathy (dated by TCRdb to about 2019). The study in broad terms: Peripheral blood samples were taken at initial diagnosis, before any treatment was given. After blood sampling, hyperthyroidism patients were treated with methimazole at a starting dose of 30 mg daily, and ophthalmopathy patients were treated with high-dose intravenous methylprednisolone. The 85 to 100 discovery patients were divided at random into training and test sets in a 7:3 ratio. The paper reports TCR Vbeta CDR3 sequencing of 130 to 150 peripheral blood samples: some 41 ophthalmopathy, under 80 hyperthyroidism and around 17 progressor patients. In addition, the study compared T-cell repertoires in thyroid tissue and in blood from about 6 Graves' hyperthyroidism patients. Prospective prediction of ophthalmopathy was tested in an independent validation cohort of about 19 hyperthyroidism patients and 17 patients who later progressed to ophthalmopathy. A discovery cohort of about 100 patients, approximately 45 with Graves' ophthalmopathy and 55 to 60 with stable Graves' hyperthyroidism, was used to find distinguishing TCR V-J signatures.

The TCR beta CDR3 regions were amplified from the RNA transcripts. The first round of RT-PCR for the TCR CDR3 was performed with the HTBI primer set and the Qiagen OneStep RT-PCR kit. Libraries were constructed in a second round of multiplex PCR, after which size selection and purification were performed. Paired-end sequencing of the libraries was performed with 100 bp reads on an Illumina HiSeq2000. As for the authors' bioinformatics: SOAPnuke was used to process the raw data, throwing out any read that contained adapters or uncalled bases, had a mean Phred below 15, or lacked an exact constant-primer or identifier match. High-quality paired reads were merged with COPE v1.2.5, and unique nucleotide sequences were defined as clonotypes. Clonotypes were aligned to IMGT TRBV, TRBD and TRBJ reference segments using MiTCR v1.1. The analysis included only V-J combinations with a frequency above 0.0001, which together covered 99.2% of the repertoires. A TCS score was defined as the ratio of F50 (clonal expansion) to E x V (chaos), with BLOSUM62-based TCRdist applied between CDR3 peptides within each V-J. Welch's t-statistics and random forest reduced 450 to 600 V-J features to about 12, which were used in a naive Bayes classifier (R e1071). The public reads were reanalyzed by TCRdb: fastp trimming at Q25, MiXCR alignment, in-frame beta chains only. Rows merge per CDR3 protein into single entries with the most common DNA and genes. The V and J calls reflect TCRdb's pipeline rather than the authors' work. This sample is represented by roughly 380,000 distinct CDR3 sequences; approximately 15% of them were singletons. More than 9.5% of the sample is held by the ten biggest clonotypes.

This clonotype was counted many times. This receptor's antigen is unknown. Base qualities are not at hand, and no much larger clone is one base apart. The CDR3 starts with the cysteine, ends with the phenylalanine, and has 15 residues. The retained sequence is limited to the CDR3, 45 bases, with the frame set at the first base. Cut back by 0 bases and 1 base, the V and J ends lie 10 bases apart. From a lookup of the germline V gene (reference sequence), CDR1 and CDR2 are SGHKS and YYEKEE. Stable Graves' hyperthyroidism was defined as the absence of progression to ophthalmopathy over 18 months of follow-up. The hyperthyroidism patients were between 18 and 65 years old and newly diagnosed, with a disease duration of less than 2 months. The study excluded patients with uncontrolled infections, other autoimmune diseases, pregnancy or lactation. Diagnoses were based on clinical symptoms, serum thyroxine and TRAb, thyroid ultrasound and orbital computed tomography. PBMCs were isolated from roughly 10 ml of fresh peripheral blood by Ficoll-Paque density gradient centrifugation. Total RNA was extracted with Trizol reagent, and quality was checked on an Agilent 2100 Bioanalyzer.

The research as a whole found: A 13 V-J signature model separated ophthalmopathy from stable hyperthyroidism, with around 91% sensitivity and approximately 81% specificity in cross-validation and 80%/75% in testing. Sample size was not statistically predetermined, and investigators were not blinded to group allocation. In validation, progression to ophthalmopathy was predicted by the model with around 71% sensitivity and 72.22% specificity, a median of approximately 6.5 months before onset. Most expanded thyroid clonotypes (frequency above 0.001) were also found in blood, which suggests that blood repertoires may mirror thyroid immune responses.

The rearrangement combines TRBV5-5 with TRBJ2-5, with the D assignment possibly TRBD1 or TRBD2, given 6 matching bases for each. The TCR originated in a woman aged 55 to 70 with Graves' hyperthyroidism. The sequenced sample consisted of blood. The CDR3 protein sequence reads: CASSLVRGLQETQYF. The DNA reads TGTGCCAGCAGCTTGGTCAGGGGACTCCAAGAGACCCAGTACTTC.